The 18 T cell receptor beta chains below come from one sample, sequenced in a study of T-cell reconstitution after alpha-beta-depleted transplantation in children. For TCRbeta, the library was prepared with unique molecular identifiers. TCRdb redid the calling of the PCR reads with MiXCR, one entry per CDR3 protein. The repertoire consists of 550,000 to 800,000 distinct CDR3 sequences, with around 13% occurring once and the leading ten covering around 0.79%. The source material was PBMCs, sampled before TCRalphabeta/CD19-depleted stem cell transplant. These receptors were taken from a girl aged 2-10 years with congenital amegakaryocytic thrombocytopenia, due to receive a stem cell transplant.

The chain employs TRBV12-3 or TRBV12-4 and TRBJ2-7; unclear D gene. V was clipped by 6 bases and J by 3 bases, with 9 bases between them. This CDR3 region has 12 residues. CDR3 loop: CASRTGRYEQYF. The CDR3 coding sequence is TGTGCCAGCAGGACTGGGCGCTACGAGCAGTACTTC.

The V gene is TRBV5-1, the J gene TRBJ2-2, with 7 bases aligning to TRBD2. Germline loops: CDR1 SGHRS, CDR2 YFSETQ. This CDR3 is built from 16 residues. The V gene end was trimmed by 2 bases and the J gene end by 1 base; junction bases not matched to a gene: 5. The CDR3 DNA reads TGCGCCAGCAGCTTCCAAGCGGGATGGAACACCGGGGAGCTGTTTTTT. The encoded protein is CASSFQAGWNTGELFF.

The chain has TRBV29-1 and TRBJ2-4; D perhaps matches TRBD1 (6 bases). The CDR3 is 14 residues long. The germline V gene encodes CDR1 SQVTM and CDR2 ANQGSEA. The V end lost 7 bases, the J end lost 0 bases, and 13 bases lay between the germline ends. As DNA, the CDR3 is TGCAGCGCCTCGGACAGACTAGCCAAAAACATTCAGTACTTC. This sequence encodes CSASDRLAKNIQYF.

The CDR3 loop is CASQDSSSYNSPLHF. In DNA form, the CDR3 reads TGTGCCAGCCAGGACAGCAGCTCCTATAATTCACCCCTCCACTTT. The J gene is TRBJ1-6, the V gene TRBV28, with D possibly being TRBD1 (6 bases). From germline, CDR1 is MDHEN and CDR2 SYDVKM. The CDR3 loop spans 15 amino acids. V shed 8 bases and J shed 0 bases, with 11 bases lying between them.

The V call is TRBV5-1, the J call TRBJ2-3; D gene unclear. Germline CDR1 reads SGHRS; CDR2 reads YFSETQ. With 0 bases removed from V and 0 bases from J, the gap between germline ends came to 11 bases. This CDR3 is 16 amino acids long. DNA for the CDR3: TGCGCCAGCAGCTTGGATCGCGGCCTGAGCACAGATACGCAGTATTTT. Its protein product is CASSLDRGLSTDTQYF. Drawing the rest from reference TRBV5-1 and TRBJ2-3, the complete variable domain is KAGVTQTPRYLIKTRGQQVTLSCSPISGHRSVSWYQQTPGQGLQFLFEYFSETQRNKGNFPGRFSGRQFSNSRSEMNVSTLELGDSALYLCASSLDRGLSTDTQYFGPGTRLTVL.

This clonotype was seen a handful of times. The chain uses TRBV30 and TRBJ1-5, with a possible D match to TRBD1 (5 bases). Germline-derived CDR1 and CDR2 are GTSNPN and SVGIG (reference sequence). The CDR3 extends over 12 amino acids. With 5 bases removed from V and 3 bases from J, the gap between germline ends came to 8 bases. The CDR3 DNA reads TGTGCCTGGGGCAGGGTCAATCAGCCCCAGCATTTT. It yields the protein CAWGRVNQPQHF.

V is TRBV7-9 and J is TRBJ1-5; no definite D call. V was pared by 3 bases and J by 6 bases, with 6 bases between. The CDR3 runs to 12 residues. Germline loops: CDR1 SEHNR, CDR2 FQNEAQ (reference sequence). The DNA of the CDR3 is TGTGCCAGCAGCTTCTTCGGTCAGCCCCAGCATTTT. This codes for CASSFFGQPQHF.

The chain employs TRBV7-9 and TRBJ2-2, with 8 nucleotides matching TRBD2. CDR3 length equals 14 residues. The germline CDR1 and CDR2 sequences are SEHNR and FQNEAQ (reference sequence). J gave up 6 bases and V 7 bases, and 7 bases lay outside the gene matches. CDR3 sequence: CASTIEAGAGELFF. The CDR3 DNA reads as TGTGCCAGCACCATCGAAGCGGGAGCCGGGGAGCTGTTTTTT.

This clonotype was counted many times. This CDR3 reads CASSPPSGYEQYF. The CDR3, as DNA: TGTGCCAGCAGTCCCCCTTCGGGGTACGAGCAGTACTTC. This chain uses TRBV28 with TRBJ2-7, with a tentative D call TRBD2 (5 bases). The CDR3 covers 13 residues. Between the trimmed V and J ends, which lost 5 bases and 4 bases, there was a span of 12 bases. CDR1 is MDHEN, CDR2 SYDVKM, per germline.

The chain has TRBV5-1 and TRBJ2-3; 9 bases match TRBD2. The CDR3 is 17 amino acids. Per the germline V gene, CDR1 is SGHRS and CDR2 is YFSETQ. With V trimmed by 4 bases and J by 5 bases, 14 bases remained unmatched. In nucleotides, the CDR3 is TGCGCCAGCAGCCTACGACTAGCGGTCCAAAGAGGAGATACGCAGTATTTT. It encodes CASSLRLAVQRGDTQYF.

The DNA of the CDR3 is TGCAGTGCTATTCGGGATCCCCAAGAGACCCAGTACTTC. Translated: CSAIRDPQETQYF. The rearrangement uses TRBV20-1 and TRBJ2-5, with D maybe TRBD2 (5 bases). The germline V and J ends were trimmed by 4 bases and 1 base, with 10 bases remaining between them. The CDR3 sequence is 13 residues long. Germline V gives CDR1 DFQATT, CDR2 SNEGSKA (reference sequence).

This clonotype has a count of ten or more. This chain links TRBV5-1 with TRBJ2-1; 7 nucleotides align to TRBD2. Germline V gives CDR1 SGHRS, CDR2 YFSETQ. The CDR3 sequence is 15 residues long. V lost 0 bases and J lost 0; bases outside the gene matches: 0. The CDR3 nucleotides are TGCGCCAGCAGCTTGGGCGGGAGCTCCTACAATGAGCAGTTCTTC. This sequence encodes CASSLGGSSYNEQFF.

There are many counts of this clonotype. The rearrangement links TRBV15 to TRBJ2-4; D unclear. V lost 5 bases and J lost 9, with 8 bases in between. Germline V CDR1 and CDR2: LNHNV, YYDKDF (reference sequence). The CDR3 has 11 residues. DNA of the CDR3: TGTGCCACCAGCTCTAGTGGCATTCAGTACTTC. Its protein product is CATSSSGIQYF.

There are many counts of this clonotype. This chain joins TRBV20-1 and TRBJ2-1; D call uncertain. In germline, CDR1 is DFQATT, CDR2 SNEGSKA (reference sequence). The CDR3 loop spans 15 amino acids. The CDR3 DNA follows: TGCATGCTCGGTCCTAGTCCTGCAAGATACAATGAGCAGTTCTTC. This codes for CMLGPSPARYNEQFF.

A remark on this clonotype: Since a much larger clone is just one base distant, this may be a read error. V and J are TRBV20-1 and TRBJ2-5; D unresolved. This CDR3 is 14 amino acids long. The V gene's germline CDR1 is DFQATT and CDR2 SNEGSKA (reference sequence). Trimming removed 1 base at V and 5 bases at J, with 14 bases between. The CDR3 coding sequence is TGCAGTGCTAGAGGGTACAGCCTTGGGGAGACCCAGTACTTC. Translating gives CSARGYSLGETQYF.

This clonotype has ten or more counts. This chain uses TRBV20-1 with TRBJ1-5, with D perhaps TRBD1 (6 bases). CDR3 size: 14 residues. The germline V and J ends were trimmed by 6 bases and 6 bases, with 18 bases remaining between them. The germline gives CDR1 DFQATT, CDR2 SNEGSKA (reference sequence). The CDR3 DNA is TGCAGTGCCAGGGGCGACGGGCGGTCTCAGCCCCAGCATTTT. Translated, it gives CSARGDGRSQPQHF.

With respect to this clonotype: Compared with germline, one end of the junction differs, possibly owing to a read error. The chain is built from TRBV7-8 and TRBJ1-2; no reliable D call. Germline CDR1 is SGHVS and CDR2 is FQNEAQ. The CDR3 contains 12 residues. CDR3 in DNA: TGTCCCAGCAGCTCGACGGATTATGGCTACACCTTC. It specifies CPSSSTDYGYTF.

This clonotype has just a few counts. As DNA, the CDR3 is TGCAGTGCTTCCTTATGGCGAGACTTAAATGAGCAGTTCTTC. Translating gives CSASLWRDLNEQFF. This chain connects TRBV20-1 to TRBJ2-1; unclear D gene. The CDR3 is 14 amino acids. Per the germline V gene, CDR1 is DFQATT and CDR2 is SNEGSKA (reference sequence). Trimming took off 5 bases at V and 7 bases at J, with 18 bases between the two ends.